The 9 T cell receptor beta chains below all came from one sample that was sequenced in a study of shared clonotypes between healthy human individuals. Measured with immunoSEQ multiplex PCR; TCRdb has only the in-frame clones, and not every one. The table shows about 480,000 clones, with roughly 79% occurring only once. The sequencing sample was made of PBMCs. These receptors originate from a middle-aged woman in good health. Some clones in this sample may be carry-over from other donors' samples.

J is TRBJ2-1 and V is TRBV2; 14 bases line up with TRBD2. The germline CDR1 and CDR2 sequences are SNHLY and FYNNEI. This CDR3 has 16 amino acids. Trimming at V came to 7 bases and at J to 9 bases, leaving 11 bases not matched to a gene. This chain's CDR3 is CASMETSGRARIEQFF. The DNA of the CDR3 is TGTGCCAGCATGGAGACTAGCGGGAGGGCCCGTATTGAGCAGTTCTTC.

The V call is TRBV28, the J call TRBJ2-1, with D tentatively TRBD2 (5 bases). The CDR3 runs to 16 residues. Germline CDR1 and CDR2: MDHEN and SYDVKM. V gave up 3 bases and J gave up 7 bases, with 19 bases separating them. The CDR3 loop reads CASSFSPASRRNEQFF. As DNA, the CDR3 is TGTGCCAGCAGTTTCAGTCCAGCGAGCAGGAGGAATGAGCAGTTCTTC.

The genes are TRBV7-2 and TRBJ2-1; D may be TRBD1 (6 bases). V was clipped by 5 bases and J by 4 bases, with 18 bases between them. The CDR3 has 16 residues. CDR1 and CDR2 from the germline V gene are SGHTA and FQGNSA. The CDR3 nucleotides are TGTGCCAGCAGCCCAGGGGCCGGGTATTCTTACAATGAGCAGTTCTTC. This codes for CASSPGAGYSYNEQFF.

V gene TRBV10-1 combines with J gene TRBJ2-2, with unresolved D. The length of the CDR3 is 14 residues. Trimming took off 0 bases at V and 2 bases at J, with 4 bases between the two ends. CDR1 and CDR2 (germline): WNHNN, SYGVQD (reference sequence). In DNA form, the CDR3 reads TGCGCCAGCAGTGAGTCGTTAAACACCGGGGAGCTGTTTTTT. It specifies CASSESLNTGELFF.

CDR3 loop: CASGFVSGGNTGELFF. DNA of the CDR3: TGTGCTAGTGGTTTCGTTAGCGGGGGGAACACCGGGGAGCTGTTTTTT. V and J are TRBV12-5 and TRBJ2-2; 9 nucleotides align to TRBD2. CDR3 size: 16 residues. After removal of 3 bases from V and 1 base from J, the junction contained 3 bases not matched to a gene. Germline V gives CDR1 LGHNT, CDR2 FRNRAP.

This chain connects TRBV7-2 to TRBJ1-4; D remains ambiguous. Trimming cost V 1 base and J 4 bases, with 16 bases left between them. Germline CDR1 and CDR2: SGHTA and FQGNSA. The CDR3 totals 17 residues. CDR3 sequence (DNA): TGTGCCAGCAGCTTAGGGCCCATACTCCCCGGTAATGAAAAACTGTTTTTT. It is translated as CASSLGPILPGNEKLFF.

CDR3 region: CASSRRSISGLQYF. The CDR3 DNA follows: TGTGCCAGCAGCCGACGATCGATTAGCGGGTTGCAGTATTTT. V is TRBV7-9 and J is TRBJ2-3; 7 bases are shared with TRBD2. The CDR3 has 14 residues. Losses at the gene ends were 5 bases for V and 11 bases for J; bases not matched to a gene: 13. Germline loops: CDR1 SEHNR, CDR2 FQNEAQ (reference sequence).

V usage is TRBV6-1 and J usage is TRBJ2-7; the D gene is possibly TRBD1 (6 bases). CDR3 length: 13 amino acids. V gave up 3 bases and J gave up 3 bases, with 9 bases separating them. Germline V lookup: CDR1 MNHNS, CDR2 SASEGT. CDR3: CASSETGYYEQYF. CDR3 bases: TGTGCCAGCAGTGAGACAGGCTACTACGAGCAGTACTTC.

The chain carries TRBV27 and TRBJ2-1; 8 positions match TRBD2. This CDR3 is 16 amino acids long. V was clipped by 7 bases and J by 3 bases; unmatched bases: 11. The germline CDR1 and CDR2 sequences are MNHEY and SMNVEV (reference sequence). CDR3 DNA sequence: TGTGCCAGCACCCCTTGGCGGGAGGAAAACTACAATGAGCAGTTCTTC. Translation: CASTPWREENYNEQFF.